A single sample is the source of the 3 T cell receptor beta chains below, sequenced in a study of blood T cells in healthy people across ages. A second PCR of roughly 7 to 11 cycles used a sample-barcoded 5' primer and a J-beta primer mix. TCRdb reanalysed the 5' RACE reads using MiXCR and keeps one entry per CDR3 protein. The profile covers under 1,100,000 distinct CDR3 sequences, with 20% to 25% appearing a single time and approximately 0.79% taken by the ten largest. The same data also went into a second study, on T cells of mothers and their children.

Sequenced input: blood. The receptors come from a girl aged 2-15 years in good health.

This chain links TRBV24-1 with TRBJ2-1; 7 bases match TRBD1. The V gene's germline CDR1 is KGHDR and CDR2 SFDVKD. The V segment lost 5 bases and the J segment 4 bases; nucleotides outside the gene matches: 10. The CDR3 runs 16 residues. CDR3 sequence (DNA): TGTGCCACCAGTGGAAGCCCAATGGACAGGTACAATGAGCAGTTCTTC. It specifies CATSGSPMDRYNEQFF.

The CDR3 spells CSARSLAGPSYEQYF. In DNA, the CDR3 is TGCAGTGCTAGATCGCTAGCGGGACCCTCCTACGAGCAGTACTTC. The chain employs TRBV20-1 and TRBJ2-7; TRBD2 matches 9 bases. With V trimmed by 2 bases and J by 0 bases, 5 bases remained unmatched. This CDR3 comprises 15 residues. Germline CDR1 is DFQATT and CDR2 is SNEGSKA (reference sequence).

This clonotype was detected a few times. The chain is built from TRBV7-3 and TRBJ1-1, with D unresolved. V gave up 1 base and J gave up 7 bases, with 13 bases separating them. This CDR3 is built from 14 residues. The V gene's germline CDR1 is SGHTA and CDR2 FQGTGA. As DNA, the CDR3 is TGTGCCAGCAGCTTAATTGGCGATTTAGGTGAAGCTTTCTTT. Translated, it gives CASSLIGDLGEAFF.